This entry is about one T cell receptor (beta chain). Its antigen is still unknown. The data derive from a study of OX40 agonist ivuxolimab in advanced cancers. For the study at large: The diagnoses of dose-escalation patients were hepatocellular carcinoma, melanoma, renal cell or head and neck cancer. Partial responses were achieved by three patients: one hepatocellular carcinoma, two cutaneous melanoma. Study-level results: Expansion of clones was among the lowest in partial responders at 0.1-3.0 mg/kg.

Germline-derived CDR1 and CDR2 are LNHNV and YYDKDF (reference sequence). The V segment lost 6 bases and the J segment 10 bases; nucleotides outside the gene matches: 10. The CDR3 totals 14 residues. The data were produced by immunoSEQ multiplex PCR, yet TCRdb's version contains in-frame clones alone and is incomplete. The sample consists of 69,000 or so clones, over 65% of them appearing once. The chain uses TRBV15 and TRBJ2-1; 9 bases align to TRBD1. Specimen: CD4+ or CD8+ T cells sorted from blood, collected in a trial of the OX40 agonist ivuxolimab. The sequence was collected from an adult with an advanced solid tumor such as melanoma, head and neck, liver or kidney cancer. The DNA of the CDR3 is TGTGCCACCAGTCCCGGGACAGGGTGGGGCGAGCAGTTCTTC. This translates into CATSPGTGWGEQFF. The complete variable domain, with remaining parts taken from reference TRBV15 and TRBJ2-1, reads DAMVIQNPRYQVTQFGKPVTLSCSQTLNHNVMYWYQQKSSQAPKLLFHYYDKDFNNEADTPDNFQSRRPNTSFCFLDIRSPGLGDTAMYLCATSPGTGWGEQFFGPGTRLTVL.